The next 20 T cell receptor beta chains were all read from a single sample in a study of cytomegalovirus exposure and HLA in healthy donors. Primers included in the PCR were 60 Vbeta and 13 Jbeta primers. Some clones are missing from TCRdb's copy, which holds only in-frame ones; the method was immunoSEQ multiplex PCR. Seen here are approximately 120,000 clones, around 80% observed once, and the top ten hold around 2.1%. Source material: PBMCs. These receptors were obtained from a middle-aged man in good health and CMV-seronegative.

Comment on this clone: Compared with germline, one end of the junction differs, possibly owing to a read error. This chain joins TRBV7-9 and TRBJ2-6; TRBD1 aligns across 10 bases. The CDR3 spans 16 residues. The germline gives CDR1 SEHNR, CDR2 FQNEAQ (reference sequence). CDR3 DNA: TGTTCCAGCAGCCCGACAGGGGGCACTGGGGCCAACGTCCTGACTTTC. Protein product: CSSSPTGGTGANVLTF.

The chain is built from TRBV28 and TRBJ1-6, with 7 bases that match TRBD1. The V gene end was trimmed by 5 bases and the J gene end by 9 bases; junction bases not matched to a gene: 7. The germline gives CDR1 MDHEN, CDR2 SYDVKM. This CDR3 is built from 14 residues. The CDR3 here is CASSERTGGSPLHF. CDR3 coding DNA: TGTGCCAGCAGTGAGCGGACAGGTGGTTCACCCCTCCACTTT.

CDR3 protein: CASSQGPSGEPYEQYF. CDR3 in DNA: TGCGCCAGCAGCCAAGGCCCTAGCGGGGAGCCCTACGAGCAGTACTTC. The chain employs TRBV4-3 and TRBJ2-7; 9 nucleotides line up with TRBD2. V shed 1 base, J shed 2 bases, and the junction held 6 bases outside the gene matches. The germline CDR1 and CDR2 sequences are LGHNA and YSLEER. This CDR3 comprises 16 residues.

This clone was found a few times. The V gene is TRBV7-2, the J gene TRBJ2-7, with TRBD1 as a possible D gene (5 bases). V was clipped by 3 bases and J by 9 bases, with 18 bases between them. Germline loops: CDR1 SGHTA, CDR2 FQGNSA. This CDR3 has 14 amino acids. CDR3 in amino acids: CASSFTGVQGGQYF. For the CDR3, the DNA is TGTGCCAGCAGCTTCACAGGTGTCCAGGGCGGGCAGTACTTC.

The chain employs TRBV5-6 and TRBJ1-2; possible D gene TRBD1, 5 bases. The CDR3 has 13 residues. Germline-derived CDR1 and CDR2 are SGHDT and YYEEEE. The V end was cut by 0 bases, the J end by 10 bases, with 13 bases between. CDR3 sequence reads: CASSLVAGRHYTF. The DNA for the CDR3 is TGTGCCAGCAGCTTGGTAGCAGGGCGCCACTACACCTTC.

The rearrangement joins TRBV2 to TRBJ2-7, with TRBD2 matching 8 bases. Germline V CDR1 and CDR2: SNHLY, FYNNEI. This CDR3 contains 14 residues. V trimming: 6 bases; J trimming: 3 bases; junction bases outside the gene matches: 7. In nucleotides, the CDR3 is TGTGCCAGCAGGATCCGGGGGGGAGACTACGAGCAGTACTTC. This sequence encodes CASRIRGGDYEQYF.

The V call is TRBV15, the J call TRBJ2-5; the D is unclear. CDR1 LNHNV and CDR2 YYDKDF come from the germline V gene (reference sequence). V was trimmed by 0 bases and J by 5 bases, leaving 7 bases between them. The CDR3 runs to 13 residues. CDR3 protein: CATSRDLRETQYF. The CDR3 DNA reads as TGTGCCACCAGCAGAGACCTCAGGGAGACCCAGTACTTC.

J is TRBJ1-1 and V is TRBV5-8; 7 bases match TRBD1. The CDR3 consists of 13 residues. Germline V gene sequence: CDR1 SGHTS, CDR2 YDEGEE. The junction had 7 bases not matched to a gene; V was cut back by 4 bases and J by 7 bases. CDR3 in DNA: TGTGCCAGCAGCCTTATACAGGGGATTGAAGCTTTCTTT. This gives the protein CASSLIQGIEAFF.

This clone appeared a single time. This rearrangement joins TRBV5-5 to TRBJ2-5; D gene uncertain. V dropped 3 bases and J dropped 5 bases, with 20 bases sitting between them. Germline V CDR1 and CDR2: SGHKS, YYEKEE (reference sequence). CDR3 length: 16 amino acids. DNA of the CDR3: TGTGCCAGCAGCTCTGCGCCCTCTTCTCTCGAGGAGACCCAGTACTTC. Translated: CASSSAPSSLEETQYF.

This sequence joins TRBV21-1 and TRBJ2-7; the table's D call, TRBD1, has no DNA check behind it. TRBV21-1 is noted as a pseudogene. There are 15 residues in the CDR3. The CDR3 bases are TGTGCCAGCAGTACCGGGACAGATTCAACCTACGAGCAGTACGTC. This codes for CASSTGTDSTYEQYV.

The V gene is TRBV5-4, the J gene TRBJ1-6, with 7 positions matching TRBD1. Trimming cost V 4 bases and J 7 bases; bases outside gene matches: 5. The CDR3 runs to 14 residues. Germline V gene data show CDR1 as SGHNT and CDR2 as YYREEE (reference sequence). CDR3 DNA sequence: TGTGCCAGCAGCCTTAGGACAGGAAATTCACCCCTCCACTTT. Translating gives CASSLRTGNSPLHF.

The J gene is TRBJ1-6, the V gene TRBV23-1; D might be TRBD1 (5 bases). TRBV23-1 is treated as an ORF (open reading frame) with a function not yet certain. V lost 6 bases and J lost 8, with 17 bases in between. The CDR3 is 15 residues long. The CDR3 spells CASSGRAGGDSPLHF. CDR3 DNA sequence: TGCGCCAGCAGCGGGCGGGCCGGGGGTGATTCACCCCTCCACTTT.

This rearrangement joins TRBV7-2 to TRBJ1-4; 8 positions agree with TRBD1. The CDR3 is 14 amino acids. Per the germline V gene, CDR1 is SGHTA and CDR2 is FQGNSA. V was pared by 5 bases and J by 7 bases, with 6 bases of the junction left unmatched. CDR3 in DNA: TGTGCCAGCAGCCCCGACAGGGGAACTGAAAAACTGTTTTTT. Its protein is CASSPDRGTEKLFF.

The chain employs TRBV30 and TRBJ1-5; D might be TRBD1 (5 bases). Trimming removed 2 bases from V and 0 bases from J, with 8 bases in between. The CDR3 spans 14 residues. Germline CDR1 and CDR2: GTSNPN and SVGIG (reference sequence). This chain's CDR3 is CAWSNRLSNQPQHF. CDR3 in DNA: TGTGCCTGGAGTAACAGGCTTAGCAATCAGCCCCAGCATTTT.

V and J are TRBV19 and TRBJ1-4, with D tentatively TRBD1 (6 bases). V was pared by 6 bases and J by 4 bases, with 9 bases between. CDR1 is LNHDA, CDR2 SQIVND, per germline (reference sequence). The CDR3 loop spans 13 amino acids. The CDR3 sequence: CASRTDSNEKLFF. The CDR3 DNA reads as TGTGCCAGTAGGACGGACAGTAATGAAAAACTGTTTTTT.

The chain links TRBV6-1 to TRBJ1-2, with 7 bases identical to TRBD1. The J segment lost 6 bases and the V segment lost 0 bases, leaving 7 bases of the junction unmatched. From germline, CDR1 is MNHNS and CDR2 SASEGT. This CDR3 spans 15 amino acids. CDR3 sequence reads: CASSEAPDRVNGYTF. CDR3 coding DNA: TGTGCCAGCAGTGAAGCTCCCGACAGGGTTAATGGCTACACCTTC.

The rearrangement uses TRBV4-3 and TRBJ2-7; D might be TRBD2 (7 bases). The V gene's germline CDR1 is LGHNA and CDR2 YSLEER. Trimming pared 0 bases from V and 4 bases from J, leaving 28 bases between. The CDR3 contains 20 residues. CDR3 nucleotide sequence: TGCGCCAGCAGCCAAGATCTTGGGGGGGCGGAATTGGTAGGAATTTACGAGCAGTACTTC. Amino acids: CASSQDLGGAELVGIYEQYF.

The sample holds a few counts of this clone. The chain links TRBV5-1 to TRBJ2-3, with TRBD2 matching 10 bases. J was trimmed by 1 base and V by 4 bases; bases with no gene match: 9. From germline, CDR1 is SGHRS and CDR2 YFSETQ. CDR3 length equals 17 residues. The CDR3 DNA sequence: TGCGCCAGCAGCCCCTCGCCTAGCGGGGGTGGCACAGATACGCAGTATTTT. Its protein is CASSPSPSGGGTDTQYF.

This chain connects TRBV18 to TRBJ2-5; 11 positions match TRBD2. This CDR3 spans 17 amino acids. Germline lookup yields CDR1 KGHSH and CDR2 LQKENI. V was pared by 0 bases and J by 2 bases, with 5 bases of the junction left unmatched. CDR3 in amino acids: CASSPPRLAGNQETQYF. In DNA, the CDR3 is TGTGCCAGCTCACCACCCCGACTAGCGGGGAATCAAGAGACCCAGTACTTC.

The chain has TRBV4-2 and TRBJ2-1; 8 bases fit TRBD1. Germline values: CDR1 LGHNA, CDR2 YNFKEQ. This CDR3 is 15 amino acids long. Trimming removed 1 base from V and 6 bases from J; junction bases left unmatched: 5. Here the CDR3 reads CASSQGSQGGNEQFF. The CDR3 DNA reads TGTGCCAGCAGCCAAGGTTCACAGGGGGGCAATGAGCAGTTCTTC.